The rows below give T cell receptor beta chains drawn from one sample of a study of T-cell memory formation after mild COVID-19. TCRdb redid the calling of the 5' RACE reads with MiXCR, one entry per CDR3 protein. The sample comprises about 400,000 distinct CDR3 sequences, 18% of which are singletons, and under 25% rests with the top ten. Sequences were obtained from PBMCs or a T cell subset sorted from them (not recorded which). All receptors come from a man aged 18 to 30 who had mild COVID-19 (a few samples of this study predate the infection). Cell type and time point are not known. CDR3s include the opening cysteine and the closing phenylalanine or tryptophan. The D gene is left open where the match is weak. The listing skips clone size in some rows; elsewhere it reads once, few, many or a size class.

CDR3: CASRILQGRYNEQFF; DNA: TGTGCCAGCAGAATACTACAGGGGAGATACAATGAGCAGTTCTTC; V: TRBV11-2; size: few; J: TRBJ2-1; D: TRBD1
CDR3: CSARVLVGQGGYGYTF; DNA: TGCAGTGCTAGAGTCCTTGTCGGTCAGGGGGGCTATGGCTACACCTTC; V: TRBV20-1; size: -; J: TRBJ1-2; D: TRBD1
CDR3: CASSTKYQGPHNQPQHF; DNA: TGTGCCAGCAGTACCAAATACCAGGGCCCCCACAATCAGCCCCAGCATTTT; V: TRBV27; size: -; J: TRBJ1-5; D: -
CDR3: CATSRVWREGYEQYF; DNA: TGTGCCACCAGCAGAGTGTGGCGGGAGGGCTACGAGCAGTACTTC; V: TRBV15; size: few; J: TRBJ2-7; D: TRBD2
CDR3: CASSYTGTTDTQYF; DNA: TGTGCCAGCAGTTACACAGGGACGACAGATACGCAGTATTTT; V: TRBV6-2/TRBV6-3; size: few; J: TRBJ2-3; D: -
CDR3: CASSLTGGDTDTQYF; DNA: TGTGCCAGCAGCCTCACCGGGGGGGACACAGATACGCAGTATTTT; V: TRBV7-3; size: -; J: TRBJ2-3; D: TRBD2
CDR3: CASRYTSGVYEQYF; DNA: TGTGCCAGCAGGTATACTAGCGGGGTCTACGAGCAGTACTTC; V: TRBV6-5; size: -; J: TRBJ2-7; D: TRBD2
CDR3: CASSGISNTGELFF; DNA: TGCGCCAGCAGCGGTATTTCGAACACCGGGGAGCTGTTTTTT; V: TRBV5-1; size: many; J: TRBJ2-2; D: -
CDR3: CASSLGQRLNTEAFF; DNA: TGTGCCAGCAGTTTAGGACAGCGACTAAACACTGAAGCTTTCTTT; V: TRBV12-3/TRBV12-4; size: -; J: TRBJ1-1; D: -
CDR3: CASSAASGGGLGTDTQYF; DNA: TGTGCCAGCAGCGCCGCTAGCGGGGGGGGCTTGGGCACAGATACGCAGTATTTT; V: TRBV11-2; size: few; J: TRBJ2-3; D: TRBD2
CDR3: CASSLTRSTEAFF; DNA: TGTGCCAGCAGCCTCACAAGATCCACTGAAGCTTTCTTT; V: TRBV7-2; size: -; J: TRBJ1-1; D: -
CDR3: CASLTGNTGELFF; DNA: TGTGCCAGCCTCACAGGGAACACCGGGGAGCTGTTTTTT; V: TRBV28; size: -; J: TRBJ2-2; D: -
CDR3: CASRSRRGGGETQYF; DNA: TGTGCCAGCAGGTCCCGACGGGGAGGTGGTGAGACCCAGTACTTC; V: TRBV2; size: few; J: TRBJ2-5; D: -
CDR3: CASSVAGHLGNSPLHF; DNA: TGTGCCAGCAGCGTAGCGGGACACCTCGGTAATTCACCCCTCCACTTT; V: TRBV9; size: -; J: TRBJ1-6; D: -
CDR3: CASSLDLSGGPDTQYF; DNA: TGCGCCAGCAGCTTGGATCTATCGGGGGGACCGGATACGCAGTATTTT; V: TRBV5-1; size: -; J: TRBJ2-3; D: TRBD2
CDR3: CASSKGGRQGMGSYEQYF; DNA: TGTGCCAGCAGCAAAGGAGGGAGACAGGGTATGGGCTCCTACGAGCAGTACTTC; V: TRBV21-1; size: few; J: TRBJ2-7; D: -
CDR3: CASSSPLPGRQETQYF; DNA: TGTGCCAGCAGTTCCCCGTTGCCGGGGAGGCAAGAGACCCAGTACTTC; V: TRBV12-3/TRBV12-4; size: few; J: TRBJ2-5; D: -
CDR3: CASSPYRGGETQYF; DNA: TGCGCCAGCAGCCCATACAGGGGCGGCGAGACCCAGTACTTC; V: TRBV4-1; size: -; J: TRBJ2-5; D: TRBD1
CDR3: CASSLQPGGSSYNEQFF; DNA: TGTGCCAGCAGCCTGCAACCGGGGGGGAGCTCCTACAATGAGCAGTTCTTC; V: TRBV4-2; size: -; J: TRBJ2-1; D: TRBD2
CDR3: CSAPYRATEAFF; DNA: TGCAGTGCTCCCTACAGGGCAACTGAAGCTTTCTTT; V: TRBV20-1; size: -; J: TRBJ1-1; D: -
CDR3: CASTTGGDGYTF; DNA: TGCGCCAGCACGACAGGGGGCGATGGCTACACCTTC; V: TRBV5-1; size: -; J: TRBJ1-2; D: TRBD1
CDR3: CASSLDGEGTQYF; DNA: TGTGCCAGCAGCTTGGATGGGGAAGGTACGCAGTATTTT; V: TRBV5-5; size: -; J: TRBJ2-3; D: -
CDR3: CASSPMGLAGAGDTQYF; DNA: TGTGCCAGCAGTCCCATGGGACTAGCGGGGGCCGGGGATACGCAGTATTTT; V: TRBV27; size: few; J: TRBJ2-3; D: TRBD2
CDR3: CAWSVLAGAYNEQFF; DNA: TGTGCCTGGAGTGTACTAGCGGGAGCCTACAATGAGCAGTTCTTC; V: TRBV30; size: few; J: TRBJ2-1; D: TRBD2
CDR3: CASSSNRDPGANVLTF; DNA: TGTGCCAGCAGCTCGAACAGGGATCCTGGGGCCAACGTCCTGACTTTC; V: TRBV7-9; size: few; J: TRBJ2-6; D: -
CDR3: CASSAEREETQYF; DNA: TGTGCCAGCAGTGCCGAGAGGGAAGAGACCCAGTACTTC; V: TRBV6-1; size: few; J: TRBJ2-5; D: -
CDR3: CASSLSPTGELFF; DNA: TGTGCCAGCAGTCTTAGTCCCACCGGGGAGCTGTTTTTT; V: TRBV4-2; size: few; J: TRBJ2-2; D: -
CDR3: CASSGTGWTYGYTF; DNA: TGTGCCAGCAGCGGGACAGGTTGGACTTATGGCTACACCTTC; V: TRBV9; size: few; J: TRBJ1-2; D: TRBD1
CDR3: CASSLAPQPGELFF; DNA: TGCGCCAGCAGCTTGGCCCCGCAGCCCGGGGAGCTGTTTTTT; V: TRBV5-1; size: -; J: TRBJ2-2; D: -
CDR3: CASSPGDVPELFF; DNA: TGTGCCAGCAGCCCAGGGGACGTTCCGGAGCTGTTTTTT; V: TRBV4-2; size: few; J: TRBJ2-2; D: -
CDR3: CASRGSAWTGELFF; DNA: TGTGCCAGCAGAGGGTCCGCGTGGACCGGGGAGCTGTTTTTT; V: TRBV6-5; size: -; J: TRBJ2-2; D: -
CDR3: CASSLEGTDTEAFF; DNA: TGTGCCAGCAGCTTAGAAGGGACAGACACTGAAGCTTTCTTT; V: TRBV7-9; size: -; J: TRBJ1-1; D: TRBD1
CDR3: CASSTQTGRPTGELFF; DNA: TGTGCCAGCAGCACCCAGACAGGACGACCCACCGGGGAGCTGTTTTTT; V: TRBV7-6; size: -; J: TRBJ2-2; D: -
CDR3: CASSVERYTEAFF; DNA: TGTGCCAGCAGTGTTGAGAGATACACTGAAGCTTTCTTT; V: TRBV6-1; size: -; J: TRBJ1-1; D: -
CDR3: CATSDLRGNNEQFF; DNA: TGTGCCACCAGTGATTTGCGGGGGAACAATGAGCAGTTCTTC; V: TRBV24-1; size: -; J: TRBJ2-1; D: -
CDR3: CASSALASFLSGANVLTF; DNA: TGTGCCAGCAGCGCTCTAGCGTCCTTTCTCTCTGGGGCCAACGTCCTGACTTTC; V: TRBV7-2; size: -; J: TRBJ2-6; D: -
CDR3: CASSTGGLAADTQYF; DNA: TGTGCCAGCTCAACGGGGGGACTAGCCGCAGATACGCAGTATTTT; V: TRBV5-4; size: few; J: TRBJ2-3; D: TRBD2
CDR3: CASSVAGISSGANVLTF; DNA: TGTGCCAGCAGCGTAGCAGGGATCAGCTCTGGGGCCAACGTCCTGACTTTC; V: TRBV9; size: -; J: TRBJ2-6; D: -
CDR3: CASSHSTGANYGYTF; DNA: TGTGCCAGCAGCCACAGCACAGGGGCTAACTATGGCTACACCTTC; V: TRBV5-5; size: few; J: TRBJ1-2; D: TRBD1
CDR3: CASSLYGGPVATDTQYF; DNA: TGCGCCAGCAGCTTGTACGGGGGGCCGGTGGCGACAGATACGCAGTATTTT; V: TRBV5-1; size: few; J: TRBJ2-3; D: -
CDR3: CASTTGEGLYGYTF; DNA: TGTGCCAGCACAACAGGGGAGGGATTGTATGGCTACACCTTC; V: TRBV7-8; size: -; J: TRBJ1-2; D: TRBD1
CDR3: CASSVGSWTSQETQYF; DNA: TGCGCCAGCAGCGTTGGGAGTTGGACATCACAAGAGACCCAGTACTTC; V: TRBV5-1; size: few; J: TRBJ2-5; D: -
CDR3: CASSPNGGVDNEQFF; DNA: TGTGCCAGCAGTCCAAATGGGGGAGTTGACAATGAGCAGTTCTTC; V: TRBV3-1; size: few; J: TRBJ2-1; D: -
CDR3: CASSPGRVSNEKLFF; DNA: TGTGCCAGCAGTCCGGGACGAGTCTCTAATGAAAAACTGTTTTTT; V: TRBV27; size: -; J: TRBJ1-4; D: -
CDR3: CASSYGTGTGQETQYF; DNA: TGTGCCAGCAGTTACGGAACCGGGACGGGGCAAGAGACCCAGTACTTC; V: TRBV6-5; size: -; J: TRBJ2-5; D: -
CDR3: CASSPVRNRELFF; DNA: TGCGCCAGCAGCCCAGTACGAAACAGGGAGCTGTTTTTT; V: TRBV5-1; size: few; J: TRBJ2-2; D: -
CDR3: CASSLSSLWTDTQYF; DNA: TGTGCCAGCAGCTTATCCTCCCTCTGGACAGATACGCAGTATTTT; V: TRBV7-9; size: -; J: TRBJ2-3; D: -
CDR3: CASSQDISSRETQYF; DNA: TGTGCCAGCAGCCAAGATATTTCGTCCCGCGAGACCCAGTACTTC; V: TRBV3-1; size: few; J: TRBJ2-5; D: -